These T cell receptor beta chains were read from a single sample in a study of blood T cell repertoires in COVID-19. Sequenced by immunoSEQ multiplex PCR; TCRdb stores in-frame clones only, minus some. This table has 85,000 to 100,000 clones, just over 85% appearing once. The sample was peripheral blood. These receptors came from a woman aged 60 to 75 in a cohort sampled during active or convalescent COVID-19. Both conserved end residues are part of each CDR3. The D gene is left open where the match is weak. Expanded clones are given a class, and other clones once, few, many or no size at all.

j_gene: TRBJ2-5; v_gene: TRBV5-4; abundance: -; d_gene: -; CDR3aa: CASSLGRLPGTQYF; CDR3nt: TGTGCCAGCAGCTTGGGCCGGTTGCCCGGGACCCAGTACTTC
j_gene: TRBJ1-3; v_gene: TRBV28; abundance: -; d_gene: -; CDR3aa: CASSSPQGFSGNTIYF; CDR3nt: TGTGCCAGCAGTTCACCACAGGGATTCTCTGGAAACACCATATATTTT
j_gene: TRBJ2-7; v_gene: TRBV18; abundance: -; d_gene: -; CDR3aa: CASSRGQLYEQYF; CDR3nt: TGTGCCAGCTCACGGGGACAACTCTACGAGCAGTACTTC
j_gene: TRBJ2-5; v_gene: TRBV5-1; abundance: -; d_gene: -; CDR3aa: CASSLGGLGETQYF; CDR3nt: TGCGCCAGCAGCTTGGGGGGGCTCGGAGAGACCCAGTACTTC
j_gene: TRBJ2-1; v_gene: TRBV7-2; abundance: -; d_gene: TRBD2; CDR3aa: CASSPTSGGGYNEQFF; CDR3nt: TGTGCCAGCAGCCCGACTAGCGGGGGAGGCTACAATGAGCAGTTCTTC
j_gene: TRBJ1-2; v_gene: TRBV25-1; abundance: -; d_gene: -; CDR3aa: CASSEGGAGGYTF; CDR3nt: TGTGCCAGCAGTGAGGGGGGTGCGGGTGGCTACACCTTC
j_gene: TRBJ2-1; v_gene: TRBV20-1; abundance: -; d_gene: TRBD2; CDR3aa: CSASSPSGYYNEQFF; CDR3nt: TGCAGTGCTAGTTCGCCTAGCGGGTACTACAATGAGCAGTTCTTC
j_gene: TRBJ1-6; v_gene: TRBV19; abundance: many; d_gene: TRBD1; CDR3aa: CASSPRQGDNSPLHF; CDR3nt: TGTGCCAGTAGTCCCCGGCAGGGGGATAATTCACCCCTCCACTTT
j_gene: TRBJ1-2; v_gene: TRBV12-3/TRBV12-4; abundance: -; d_gene: TRBD1; CDR3aa: CASSTGGYGYTF; CDR3nt: TGTGCCAGCAGTACAGGGGGCTATGGCTACACCTTC
j_gene: TRBJ1-6; v_gene: TRBV20-1; abundance: -; d_gene: TRBD1; CDR3aa: CSASKETGNHNSPLHF; CDR3nt: TGCAGTGCTAGTAAAGAGACAGGGAACCATAATTCACCCCTCCACTTT
j_gene: TRBJ1-4; v_gene: TRBV7-9; abundance: -; d_gene: TRBD1; CDR3aa: CASSPGQGNEKLFF; CDR3nt: TGTGCCAGCAGCCCGGGACAGGGTAATGAAAAACTGTTTTTT
j_gene: TRBJ2-4; v_gene: TRBV4-1; abundance: -; d_gene: TRBD1; CDR3aa: CASSQGTGLGRAKNIQYF; CDR3nt: TGCGCCAGCAGCCAAGGGACAGGGCTTGGGAGGGCCAAAAACATTCAGTACTTC
j_gene: TRBJ2-3; v_gene: TRBV11-2; abundance: -; d_gene: -; CDR3aa: CASSTGWALRTDTQYF; CDR3nt: TGTGCCAGCAGTACTGGGTGGGCGCTCCGCACAGATACGCAGTATTTT
j_gene: TRBJ2-7; v_gene: TRBV18; abundance: -; d_gene: -; CDR3aa: CASSPAEQGGNEQYF; CDR3nt: TGTGCCAGCTCACCAGCGGAACAGGGAGGGAACGAGCAGTACTTC
j_gene: TRBJ2-1; v_gene: TRBV11-3; abundance: -; d_gene: TRBD2; CDR3aa: CASSSSSGRGYNEQFF; CDR3nt: TGTGCCAGCAGCTCGAGTAGCGGGAGGGGATACAATGAGCAGTTCTTC
j_gene: TRBJ1-2; v_gene: TRBV6-1; abundance: -; d_gene: -; CDR3aa: CASSEDGGFSYTF; CDR3nt: TGTGCCAGCAGTGAAGATGGGGGGTTCAGCTACACCTTC
j_gene: TRBJ1-3; v_gene: TRBV2; abundance: once; d_gene: -; CDR3aa: CASSAIFSGNTIYF; CDR3nt: TGTGCCAGCAGCGCGATATTTTCTGGAAACACCATATATTTT
j_gene: TRBJ2-3; v_gene: TRBV9; abundance: -; d_gene: -; CDR3aa: CASSVVRGPRGTDTQYF; CDR3nt: TGTGCCAGCAGCGTAGTCAGGGGCCCAAGGGGCACAGATACGCAGTATTTT
j_gene: TRBJ1-2; v_gene: TRBV3-1/TRBV3-2; abundance: -; d_gene: -; CDR3aa: CASSQGQGGGYTF; CDR3nt: TGTGCCAGCAGCCAAGGCCAGGGAGGCGGCTACACCTTC
j_gene: TRBJ1-2; v_gene: TRBV2; abundance: -; d_gene: -; CDR3aa: CASSETGSYGYTF; CDR3nt: TGTGCCAGCAGTGAGACAGGTTCATATGGCTACACCTTC
j_gene: TRBJ1-2; v_gene: TRBV3-1/TRBV3-2; abundance: -; d_gene: -; CDR3aa: CASSQREGSGGYTF; CDR3nt: TGTGCCAGCAGCCAAAGGGAGGGGAGTGGAGGCTACACCTTC
j_gene: TRBJ1-5; v_gene: TRBV27; abundance: -; d_gene: TRBD1; CDR3aa: CASRTAGRGMLSNQPQHF; CDR3nt: TGTGCCAGCAGGACCGCGGGCAGGGGGATGCTGAGCAATCAGCCCCAGCATTTT
j_gene: TRBJ1-1; v_gene: TRBV25-1; abundance: -; d_gene: -; CDR3aa: CASSELGGVESEAFF; CDR3nt: TGTGCCAGCAGTGAATTAGGAGGAGTTGAGTCTGAAGCTTTCTTT
j_gene: TRBJ1-1; v_gene: TRBV2; abundance: -; d_gene: TRBD1; CDR3aa: CASRYRSTGSFNTEAFF; CDR3nt: TGTGCCAGCAGGTACAGATCGACAGGGTCGTTCAACACTGAAGCTTTCTTT
j_gene: TRBJ1-5; v_gene: TRBV7-3; abundance: -; d_gene: -; CDR3aa: CASSLKQGYQPQHF; CDR3nt: TGTGCCAGCAGCCTCAAACAGGGATATCAGCCCCAGCATTTT
j_gene: TRBJ2-7; v_gene: TRBV11-2; abundance: -; d_gene: TRBD1; CDR3aa: CASSVGTASYEQYF; CDR3nt: TGTGCCAGCAGCGTAGGGACAGCCTCCTACGAGCAGTACTTC
j_gene: TRBJ1-5; v_gene: TRBV3-1/TRBV3-2; abundance: -; d_gene: -; CDR3aa: CASSLTGRNQPQHF; CDR3nt: TGTGCCAGCAGTTTGACAGGTCGGAATCAGCCCCAGCATTTT
j_gene: TRBJ1-2; v_gene: TRBV24-1; abundance: -; d_gene: -; CDR3aa: CATSDFPRQLGYTF; CDR3nt: TGTGCCACCAGTGATTTCCCTCGACAGCTGGGCTACACCTTC
j_gene: TRBJ2-3; v_gene: TRBV5-1; abundance: -; d_gene: TRBD2; CDR3aa: CASSRRLAGGTDTQYF; CDR3nt: TGCGCCAGCAGCAGACGGCTAGCGGGGGGTACAGATACGCAGTATTTT
j_gene: TRBJ1-3; v_gene: TRBV7-8; abundance: -; d_gene: -; CDR3aa: CASRLTFSGNTIYF; CDR3nt: TGTGCCAGCAGGCTCACTTTCTCTGGAAACACCATATATTTT
j_gene: TRBJ1-2; v_gene: TRBV6-5; abundance: -; d_gene: -; CDR3aa: CASSTSAKGDTF; CDR3nt: TGTGCCAGCAGTACCTCCGCTAAGGGGGACACCTTC
j_gene: TRBJ2-5; v_gene: TRBV20-1; abundance: -; d_gene: -; CDR3aa: CSAPQGSQYF; CDR3nt: TGCAGTGCGCCACAGGGCTCCCAGTACTTC
j_gene: TRBJ1-1; v_gene: TRBV18; abundance: once; d_gene: -; CDR3aa: CASSPVLGRGTEAFF; CDR3nt: TGTGCCAGCTCACCCGTGCTAGGTAGAGGGACTGAAGCTTTCTTT
j_gene: TRBJ2-3; v_gene: TRBV25-1; abundance: -; d_gene: TRBD1; CDR3aa: CASSGDRDTDTQYF; CDR3nt: TGTGCCAGCAGTGGGGACAGGGACACAGATACGCAGTATTTT
j_gene: TRBJ1-2; v_gene: TRBV3-1/TRBV3-2; abundance: -; d_gene: -; CDR3aa: CASSQVGQGSYGYTF; CDR3nt: TGTGCCAGCAGCCAAGTGGGCCAGGGGTCTTATGGCTACACCTTC
j_gene: TRBJ2-1; v_gene: TRBV15; abundance: -; d_gene: TRBD1; CDR3aa: CATSRDRGTSYNEQFF; CDR3nt: TGTGCCACCAGCAGGGACAGGGGCACCTCCTACAATGAGCAGTTCTTC
j_gene: TRBJ1-2; v_gene: TRBV5-1; abundance: few; d_gene: -; CDR3aa: CASSLESVSNYGYTF; CDR3nt: TGCGCCAGCAGCTTGGAATCTGTGAGTAACTATGGCTACACCTTC
j_gene: TRBJ2-1; v_gene: TRBV5-1; abundance: -; d_gene: -; CDR3aa: CASSLAATGAYNEQFF; CDR3nt: TGCGCCAGCAGCTTGGCGGCGACAGGAGCCTACAATGAGCAGTTCTTC
j_gene: TRBJ2-3; v_gene: TRBV5-1; abundance: -; d_gene: TRBD2; CDR3aa: CASSLGLAEGATQYF; CDR3nt: TGCGCCAGCAGCTTGGGACTAGCGGAGGGAGCCACGCAGTATTTT
j_gene: TRBJ2-7; v_gene: TRBV20-1; abundance: once; d_gene: -; CDR3aa: CSASIGTRLYEQYF; CDR3nt: TGCAGTGCTAGTATCGGGACAAGGCTTTACGAGCAGTACTTC
j_gene: TRBJ2-7; v_gene: TRBV28; abundance: -; d_gene: -; CDR3aa: CASRNPQGHEQYF; CDR3nt: TGTGCCAGCAGGAATCCCCAGGGCCACGAGCAGTACTTC
j_gene: TRBJ2-2; v_gene: TRBV5-1; abundance: -; d_gene: -; CDR3aa: CASSLAGGELFF; CDR3nt: TGCGCCAGCAGCTTGGCCGGTGGGGAGCTGTTTTTT
j_gene: TRBJ2-1; v_gene: TRBV19; abundance: few; d_gene: TRBD1; CDR3aa: CASSPGWGQGLSYNEQFF; CDR3nt: TGTGCCAGTAGCCCCGGATGGGGACAGGGGTTGTCCTACAATGAGCAGTTCTTC
j_gene: TRBJ1-5; v_gene: TRBV28; abundance: once; d_gene: -; CDR3aa: CASSTPGVGNQPQHF; CDR3nt: TGTGCCAGCAGTACTCCCGGGGTGGGGAATCAGCCCCAGCATTTT
j_gene: TRBJ2-3; v_gene: TRBV7-9; abundance: once; d_gene: TRBD1; CDR3aa: CASSSIPTGADTQYF; CDR3nt: TGTGCCAGCAGCTCGATCCCGACAGGGGCAGATACGCAGTATTTT
j_gene: TRBJ2-7; v_gene: TRBV4-1; abundance: -; d_gene: TRBD1; CDR3aa: CASSQAGQPYEQYF; CDR3nt: TGCGCCAGCAGCCAAGCGGGACAGCCTTACGAGCAGTACTTC
j_gene: TRBJ1-5; v_gene: TRBV7-8; abundance: -; d_gene: -; CDR3aa: CASSLENRDINQPQHF; CDR3nt: TGTGCCAGCAGCCTTGAAAACCGGGACATAAATCAGCCCCAGCATTTT
j_gene: TRBJ1-1; v_gene: TRBV7-9; abundance: -; d_gene: -; CDR3aa: CASSWGRETEAFF; CDR3nt: TGTGCCAGCAGCTGGGGACGGGAGACTGAAGCTTTCTTT
j_gene: TRBJ2-5; v_gene: TRBV11-2; abundance: -; d_gene: TRBD2; CDR3aa: CASTRTSGRAGETQYF; CDR3nt: TGTGCCAGCACCAGGACTAGCGGGAGGGCCGGGGAGACCCAGTACTTC
j_gene: TRBJ1-6; v_gene: TRBV12-3/TRBV12-4; abundance: -; d_gene: -; CDR3aa: CASSQTDSPLHF; CDR3nt: TGTGCCAGCAGCCAGACAGATTCACCCCTCCACTTT
j_gene: TRBJ2-7; v_gene: TRBV3-1/TRBV3-2; abundance: -; d_gene: -; CDR3aa: CASSQFSSYEQYF; CDR3nt: TGTGCCAGCAGCCAATTCAGCTCCTACGAGCAGTACTTC
j_gene: TRBJ1-2; v_gene: TRBV7-9; abundance: -; d_gene: -; CDR3aa: CASSPGLDGILYGYTF; CDR3nt: TGTGCCAGCAGCCCGGGCCTGGACGGGATTCTCTATGGCTACACCTTC
j_gene: TRBJ2-1; v_gene: TRBV28; abundance: -; d_gene: -; CDR3aa: CASSPDWRDEQFF; CDR3nt: TGTGCCAGCAGCCCCGACTGGAGGGATGAGCAGTTCTTC